This T cell receptor beta chain was profiled in a study of T cell responses to AZD1222 COVID-19 vaccine. About this clone: Its specificity is not known.

Study-level results: Among those given AZD1222, only five to seven were seropositive at baseline. Possibly, clonal diversity was underestimated; donors were largely white British and included more females. Mapped onto spike, vaccine-associated CD4 TCRs spanned it and were dominant at 160-218 and 743-854.

This CDR3 spans 15 amino acids. Germline V gene lookup returns CDR1 LNHDA and CDR2 SQIVND (reference sequence). The V end lost 3 bases, the J end lost 6 bases, and 15 bases lay between the germline ends. TCRdb's copy holds only in-frame clones and misses some; the assay was immunoSEQ multiplex PCR. The sample has around 130,000 clones, 94% seen once. The TCR originated in an adult in good health. The input for sequencing was peripheral blood, taken on day 0 of AZD1222 vaccination. The chain links TRBV19 to TRBJ2-1, with D unresolved. Written as DNA, the CDR3 is TGTGCCAGTAGTATCTTCGGTCTCGATCGCAATGAGCAGTTCTTC. Its translation: CASSIFGLDRNEQFF. Supplemented by reference TRBV19 and TRBJ2-1, the full variable domain reads DGGITQSPKYLFRKEGQNVTLSCEQNLNHDAMYWYRQDPGQGLRLIYYSQIVNDFQKGDIAEGYSVSREKKESFPLTVTSAQKNPTAFYLCASSIFGLDRNEQFFGPGTRLTVL.